This T cell receptor beta chain was identified during a study of cytomegalovirus exposure and HLA in healthy donors. About the research overall: The Caucasian-associated ancestry cluster held 80% to 90% of a few hundred genotyped donors. Points from the study as a whole: TCR beta V- and J-gene trimming was later associated with a missense DCLRE1C variant.

No CMV serostatus was recorded for this donor. Turning to this clone: Its antigen is undetermined.

The PCR employed 60 Vbeta primers together with 13 Jbeta primers. Profiling relied on immunoSEQ multiplex PCR, and the TCRdb table lists in-frame clones only, not all of them. Of about 230,000 clones listed, about 85% were seen once; the top ten hold around 1.2%. The CDR3 runs to 15 residues. Germline V lookup: CDR1 MNHEY, CDR2 SMNVEV (reference sequence). Trimming cost V 5 bases and J 8 bases; bases outside gene matches: 14. Sample: PBMCs. V gene TRBV27 combines with J gene TRBJ2-7; TRBD2 matches at 8 bases. This TCR derives from a human donor in good health. DNA for the CDR3: TGTGCCAGCAGTACTCCTAGCGGGTTTTATCGAAAGCAGTACTTC. Residues: CASSTPSGFYRKQYF.